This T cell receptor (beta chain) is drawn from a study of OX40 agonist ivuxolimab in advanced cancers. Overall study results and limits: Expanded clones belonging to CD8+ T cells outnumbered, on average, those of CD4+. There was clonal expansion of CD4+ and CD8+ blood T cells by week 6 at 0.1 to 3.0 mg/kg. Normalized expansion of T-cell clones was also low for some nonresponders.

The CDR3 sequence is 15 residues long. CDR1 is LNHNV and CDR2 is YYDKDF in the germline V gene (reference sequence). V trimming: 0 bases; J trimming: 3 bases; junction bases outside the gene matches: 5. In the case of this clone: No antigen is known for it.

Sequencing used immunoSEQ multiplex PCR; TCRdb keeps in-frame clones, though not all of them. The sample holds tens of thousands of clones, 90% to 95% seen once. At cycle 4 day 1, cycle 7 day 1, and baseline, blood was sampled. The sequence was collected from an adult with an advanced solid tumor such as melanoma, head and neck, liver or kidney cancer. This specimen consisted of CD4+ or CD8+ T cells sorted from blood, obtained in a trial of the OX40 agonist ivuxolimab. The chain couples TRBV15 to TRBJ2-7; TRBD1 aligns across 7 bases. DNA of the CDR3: TGTGCCACCAGCAGAGATTGGGGACAGAACTACGAGCAGTACTTC. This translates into CATSRDWGQNYEQYF.